This T cell receptor (beta chain) was identified in a study of blood T cell repertoires in COVID-19. Study information: The study drew acute and convalescent COVID-19 samples from the United States, Italy and Spain. Sources were T cells, B-cell-depleted T cells, or PBMCs; the material itself was cDNA or gDNA.

The V end lost 0 bases, the J end lost 7 bases, and 7 bases lay between the germline ends. Per the germline V gene, CDR1 is SGDLS and CDR2 is YYNGEE. The CDR3 contains 12 residues. Source study methods: Researchers report that nucleated cell counts were estimated from reference gene primer amplification. TCRdb's table, derived via immunoSEQ multiplex PCR, lists solely in-frame clones and lacks some. V, J and clone size were drawn from that table, and D and trimming were deduced from the DNA. This sample yields more than 150,000 clones, of which around 83% are seen a single time; about 0.95% belongs to the top ten.

This chain uses TRBV9 with TRBJ1-1; possible D gene TRBD1, 5 bases. The source material was peripheral blood. This sequence originates from a man in his late teens or twenties with acute or convalescent COVID-19. CDR3 in DNA: TGTGCCAGCAGCGTAGCGGGGGGTGAAGCTTTCTTT. It specifies CASSVAGGEAFF.